This T cell receptor beta chain appears in the sequencing data of a study of neurological immune-mediated disorders. This clonotype was picked up many times. The yield of each sequencing run was over 160 million TCR-beta sequences from 15-18 subjects. TCRdb ran MiXCR on the 5' RACE reads and lists one entry per CDR3 protein. The sample has some 16,000 distinct CDR3 sequences; 7% to 9.5% are singletons. The origin of this receptor is a middle-aged man in good health. The sample was CD8+ T cells from blood.

The DNA for the CDR3 is TGCAGCGTTGAATTGGGGACCAACTCCTACAATGAGCAGTTCTTC. This codes for CSVELGTNSYNEQFF. The chain couples TRBV29-1 to TRBJ2-1, with D perhaps TRBD1 or TRBD2 (5 bases each). V was clipped by 2 bases and J by 0 bases, with 11 bases between them. This CDR3 is built from 15 residues. Germline CDR1 and CDR2: SQVTM and ANQGSEA.